These 21 T cell receptor beta chains originate from one sample sequenced in a study of T cells in Graves' hyperthyroidism and ophthalmopathy. The TCR beta CDR3 regions underwent amplification using RNA transcripts as the source. During a first-round RT-PCR of the TCR CDR3, the HTBI primer set was used. Each CDR3 protein gets one entry after TCRdb re-called the multiplex PCR reads with MiXCR. Of about 640,000 distinct CDR3 sequences listed, less than 25% were seen once; the top ten hold approximately 30%. Sequencing used blood. These receptors came from a man aged 30 to 39 with Graves' ophthalmopathy.

This clonotype has only a few counts. Here the CDR3 reads CASTSRQGALTEAFF. CDR3 nucleotide sequence: TGCGCCAGCACCAGTAGGCAGGGGGCGCTCACTGAAGCTTTCTTT. The genes are TRBV5-1 and TRBJ1-1; 8 nucleotides align to TRBD1. Per germline, CDR1 SGHRS and CDR2 YFSETQ. CDR3 length equals 15 residues. Losses at the gene ends were 6 bases for V and 4 bases for J; bases not matched to a gene: 11.

This clonotype was recorded once. This rearrangement joins TRBV7-9 to TRBJ2-1; D is undetermined. The CDR3 length is 14 residues. Trimming left V 3 bases short and J 2 bases short, with 8 bases between. Germline V gene lookup returns CDR1 SEHNR and CDR2 FQNEAQ (reference sequence). The CDR3: CASSFIGAYNEQFF. In DNA, the CDR3 is TGTGCCAGCAGCTTTATCGGAGCCTACAATGAGCAGTTCTTC.

The table lists this clonotype with many counts. The chain links TRBV27 to TRBJ2-7; 7 nucleotides agree with TRBD1. The CDR3 is made up of 12 amino acids. J was trimmed by 6 bases and V by 6 bases; bases with no gene match: 5. CDR1 MNHEY and CDR2 SMNVEV come from the germline V gene (reference sequence). The CDR3 protein is CASSRGYGEQYF. DNA for the CDR3: TGTGCCAGCAGCAGGGGGTATGGCGAGCAGTACTTC.

A few counts support this clonotype. The genes are TRBV27 and TRBJ2-1, with 16 bases fitting TRBD2. Germline V gene sequence: CDR1 MNHEY, CDR2 SMNVEV (reference sequence). V lost 7 bases, J lost 9 bases, and 15 bases stayed unmatched. This CDR3 is 18 amino acids long. The CDR3 DNA is TGTGCCAGCAATTTCCGACCGGGACTAGCGGGAGGGCGCAGTGAGCAGTTCTTC. It is translated as CASNFRPGLAGGRSEQFF.

This clonotype came up many times. The chain carries TRBV18 and TRBJ2-1; 11 positions match TRBD1. CDR3 length: 17 amino acids. The germline gives CDR1 KGHSH, CDR2 LQKENI. With 0 bases clipped from V and 7 bases from J, the junction kept 8 bases outside the gene matches. CDR3 coding DNA: TGTGCCAGCTCACCACCGGACCGGGACAGGGGGAGGAATGAGCAGTTCTTC. Translating it yields CASSPPDRDRGRNEQFF.

The table lists this clonotype with a few counts. V usage is TRBV18 and J usage is TRBJ2-7; D call uncertain. Trimming left V 3 bases short and J 7 bases short, with 16 bases between. This CDR3 is built from 14 residues. The germline V gene has CDR1 KGHSH and CDR2 LQKENI. CDR3 sequence reads: CASSPHGPAPEQYF. DNA for the CDR3: TGTGCCAGCTCACCCCACGGACCCGCACCGGAGCAGTACTTC.

This chain links TRBV27 with TRBJ2-3, with D perhaps being TRBD1 or TRBD2 (5 bases each). CDR3 length: 14 amino acids. The V and J ends lost 4 bases and 4 bases respectively, with 12 bases between them. Germline V CDR1 and CDR2: MNHEY, SMNVEV (reference sequence). CDR3 residues: CASSSGPFADTQYF. DNA for the CDR3: TGTGCCAGCAGTTCGGGACCATTTGCAGATACGCAGTATTTT.

This clonotype appeared many times. The chain couples TRBV30 to TRBJ2-1, with 10 bases matching TRBD2. The V segment lost 5 bases and the J segment 5 bases; nucleotides outside the gene matches: 3. Germline V gene sequence: CDR1 GTSNPN, CDR2 SVGIG (reference sequence). This CDR3 has 13 residues. DNA of the CDR3: TGTGCCTGGTTTGGACTAGCGGACAATGAGCAGTTCTTC. This translates into CAWFGLADNEQFF.

This clonotype was detected only a few times. The gene calls are TRBV6-1 and TRBJ1-5, with D perhaps TRBD1 (6 bases). CDR1 and CDR2 (germline): MNHNS, SASEGT. V was clipped by 5 bases and J by 3 bases, with 8 bases between them. The length of the CDR3 is 13 residues. The CDR3 bases are TGTGCCAGCAGTACAGGGTCCAATCAGCCCCAGCATTTT. Its protein is CASSTGSNQPQHF.

This clonotype occurred many times. The chain recombines TRBV6-2 or TRBV6-3 with TRBJ2-7; D ambiguous. The CDR3 consists of 21 residues. Germline assignment: CDR1 MNHEY and CDR2 SVGEGT. V was cut by 0 bases and J by 3 bases, with 30 bases left in between. CDR3 bases: TGTGCCAGCAGTTACTCGACCCCAGGTGGTCTCCGTTCACTGGGTGACTACGAGCAGTACTTC. This translates into CASSYSTPGGLRSLGDYEQYF.

This clonotype was counted a few times. The chain recombines TRBV19 with TRBJ2-7, with 9 bases matching TRBD2. V trimming: 3 bases; J trimming: 2 bases; junction bases outside the gene matches: 5. Germline values: CDR1 LNHDA, CDR2 SQIVND (reference sequence). The CDR3 consists of 15 residues. The CDR3 DNA follows: TGTGCCAGTAGTATTGGGGCTAGCGGGACCTACGAGCAGTACTTC. The encoded protein is CASSIGASGTYEQYF.

The V call is TRBV11-1, the J call TRBJ2-4, with a weak D call TRBD1 (6 bases). V was pared by 5 bases and J by 0 bases, with 14 bases between. The CDR3 runs 16 residues. Germline lookup yields CDR1 SGHAT and CDR2 FQDESV (reference sequence). The CDR3 DNA reads TGTGCCAGCAGCCTCGGGACAACCGTAGCCAAAAACATTCAGTACTTC. Amino acid sequence: CASSLGTTVAKNIQYF.

The V gene is TRBV9, the J gene TRBJ1-5, with 8 bases aligning to TRBD1. This CDR3 has 15 amino acids. With 2 bases clipped from V and 2 bases from J, the junction kept 3 bases outside the gene matches. Germline V gene data show CDR1 as SGDLS and CDR2 as YYNGEE. The CDR3 nucleotides are TGTGCCAGCAGCGTTACGACAGGGGGCAATCAGCCCCAGCATTTT. Translating gives CASSVTTGGNQPQHF.

This clonotype was seen ten or more times. This rearrangement joins TRBV20-1 to TRBJ1-5; D unresolved. The length of the CDR3 is 12 residues. Between the trimmed V and J ends, which lost 0 bases and 4 bases, there was a span of 4 bases. CDR1 and CDR2 (germline): DFQATT, SNEGSKA (reference sequence). This chain's CDR3 is CSARDVNQPQHF. The CDR3 DNA is TGCAGTGCTAGAGATGTAAATCAGCCCCAGCATTTT.

This sequence joins TRBV28 and TRBJ2-1; D ambiguous. V was clipped by 2 bases and J by 8 bases, with 22 bases between them. This CDR3 contains 17 residues. CDR1 is MDHEN and CDR2 is SYDVKM in the germline V gene. CDR3 bases: TGTGCCAGCAGTTTAAAGAGTGGGCGACTCAGAGGTTATGAGCAGTTCTTC. Amino acids: CASSLKSGRLRGYEQFF. The complete variable domain, with remaining parts taken from reference TRBV28 and TRBJ2-1, reads DVKVTQSSRYLVKRTGEKVFLECVQDMDHENMFWYRQDPGLGLRLIYFSYDVKMKEKGDIPEGYSVSREKKERFSLILESASTNQTSMYLCASSLKSGRLRGYEQFFGPGTRLTVL.

The sample holds a few counts of this clonotype. The CDR3 loop is CASSLSMSEQFF. In nucleotides, the CDR3 is TGTGCCAGCAGCTTGTCTATGTCTGAGCAGTTCTTC. V usage is TRBV5-6 and J usage is TRBJ2-1, with D hard to call. The germline gives CDR1 SGHDT, CDR2 YYEEEE. Between the trimmed V and J ends, which lost 1 base and 9 bases, there was a span of 8 bases. The CDR3 sequence is 12 residues long.

This clonotype was counted ten times or more. V and J are TRBV18 and TRBJ2-7, with D unclear. There are 14 residues in the CDR3. Per the germline V gene, CDR1 is KGHSH and CDR2 is LQKENI. Trimming shortened V by 1 base and J by 5 bases, and 12 bases separated the two germline ends. CDR3 amino acids: CASSPRQAPHEQYF. The CDR3 region has the DNA TGTGCCAGCTCACCACGGCAGGCCCCTCACGAGCAGTACTTC. The full variable domain, its missing parts supplied by reference TRBV18 and TRBJ2-7, is NAGVMQNPRHLVRRRGQEARLRCSPMKGHSHVYWYRQLPEEGLKFMVYLQKENIIDESGMPKERFSAEFPKEGPSILRIQQVVRGDSAAYFCASSPRQAPHEQYFGPGTRLTVT.

This chain connects TRBV6-2 or TRBV6-3 to TRBJ1-1, with 8 bases lining up with TRBD1. The CDR3 sequence is 14 residues long. V lost 8 bases and J lost 4; bases outside the gene matches: 9. Germline CDR1 and CDR2: MNHEY and SVGEGT. The CDR3 protein is CASSAGGRGTEAFF. Here the CDR3 DNA reads TGTGCCAGCTCCGCAGGGGGCCGTGGCACTGAAGCTTTCTTT.

The chain employs TRBV7-9 and TRBJ1-1; D unresolved. In germline, CDR1 is SEHNR, CDR2 FQNEAQ (reference sequence). V lost 5 bases to trimming and J lost 4 bases, with 8 bases between them. The CDR3 covers 12 residues. The CDR3 nucleotides are TGTGCCAGCAGCCTCCCAATCACTGAAGCTTTCTTT. This codes for CASSLPITEAFF.

This clonotype turned up a few times. DNA for the CDR3: TGTGCCAGCAGCTTAGCCCGGACAGGGGTAGGAGAGACCCAGTACTTC. Translation gives CASSLARTGVGETQYF. This chain connects TRBV11-3 to TRBJ2-5, with 9 bases matching TRBD1. The V gene end was trimmed by 1 base and the J gene end by 4 bases; junction bases not matched to a gene: 7. The V gene's germline CDR1 is SGHNT and CDR2 YENEEA. The CDR3 spans 16 residues.

Worth noting for this clonotype: This may come from a read error, since a much larger clone is one base off. The chain has TRBV5-1 and TRBJ2-7, with 14 bases fitting TRBD2. The CDR3 has 18 residues. Germline CDR1 and CDR2: SGHRS and YFSETQ. CDR3 residues: CASTLAPGTSGRGYEQYF. CDR3 sequence (DNA): TGCGCCAGCACCTTGGCCCCGGGGACTAGCGGGAGAGGCTACGAGCAGTACTTC.